The 10 T cell receptor beta chains given below trace back to one sample, sequenced in a study of blood T cell repertoires in COVID-19. This table comes from immunoSEQ multiplex PCR, and its TCRdb copy is limited to in-frame clones, with some not included. The sample gives 35,000 to 45,000 clones, approximately 75% of which show up once; 35% to 50% is in the top ten. The sample taken for sequencing was peripheral blood. Source of these receptors: a human donor in a cohort sampled during active or convalescent COVID-19. The donor label of this sample is uncertain.

This rearrangement joins TRBV7-9 to TRBJ1-2, with TRBD1 identical over 10 bases. Germline values: CDR1 SEHNR, CDR2 FQNEAQ (reference sequence). J gave up 2 bases and V 5 bases, and 5 bases lay outside the gene matches. CDR3 length equals 15 residues. CDR3 nucleotide sequence: TGTGCCAGCAGCGTTAGACAGGGGGCCAACTATGGCTACACCTTC. Its protein product is CASSVRQGANYGYTF.

There are a few counts of this clone. The V gene is TRBV18, the J gene TRBJ2-1, with D tentatively TRBD1 (6 bases). This CDR3 region has 17 residues. With 0 bases removed from V and 1 base from J, the gap between germline ends came to 13 bases. Per germline, CDR1 KGHSH and CDR2 LQKENI. CDR3 sequence: CASSPPKSGQSYNEQFF. The DNA for the CDR3 is TGTGCCAGCTCACCACCGAAGTCAGGACAGTCCTACAATGAGCAGTTCTTC.

The chain has TRBV24-1 and TRBJ1-2, with TRBD1 as a possible D gene (6 bases). V shed 4 bases and J shed 6 bases, with 14 bases lying between them. The V gene's germline CDR1 is KGHDR and CDR2 SFDVKD. There are 14 residues in the CDR3. The CDR3 region is CATSDQGQFDGYTF. CDR3 DNA sequence: TGTGCCACCAGTGACCAAGGACAGTTCGATGGCTACACCTTC.

The V gene is TRBV7-9, the J gene TRBJ2-3; 7 nucleotides agree with TRBD2. Trimming took 5 bases from V and 5 from J; bases not matched to a gene: 7. This CDR3 is built from 14 residues. Germline V gene data show CDR1 as SEHNR and CDR2 as FQNEAQ (reference sequence). CDR3 sequence: CASSIRTRGDTQYF. The CDR3 DNA sequence: TGTGCCAGCAGCATACGGACTAGAGGAGATACGCAGTATTTT.

This clone was picked up a small number of times. The genes are TRBV7-9 and TRBJ1-6; the D is unclear. Germline CDR1 SEHNR, CDR2 FQNEAQ (reference sequence). The CDR3 runs 12 residues. V was cut by 3 bases and J by 10 bases, with 7 bases left in between. CDR3 sequence (DNA): TGTGCCAGCAGCTTGGCAGGATCACCCCTCCACTTT. Its protein product is CASSLAGSPLHF.

In this sample, this clone turned up a few times. CDR3 DNA: TGTGCCAGCAGCTTATTTCCCGGGACTAAGGAGCAGTTCTTC. As protein: CASSLFPGTKEQFF. This chain uses TRBV7-3 with TRBJ2-1; 7 bases line up with TRBD2. Losses at the gene ends were 2 bases for V and 10 bases for J; bases not matched to a gene: 8. CDR3 length: 14 residues. Per the germline V gene, CDR1 is SGHTA and CDR2 is FQGTGA.

The gene calls are TRBV18 and TRBJ2-7; TRBD1 agrees at 12 bases. V gave up 4 bases and J gave up 10 bases; unmatched junction bases: 14. The CDR3 has 16 residues. Germline-derived CDR1 and CDR2 are KGHSH and LQKENI. The CDR3 here is CASSLDPGTGGPKQYF. The CDR3 nucleotides read TGTGCCAGCTCACTAGACCCCGGGACAGGGGGCCCGAAACAGTACTTC.

This clone was recorded at least ten times. The gene calls are TRBV7-9 and TRBJ2-1, with 8 bases fitting TRBD2. V lost 5 bases, J lost 5 bases, and 5 bases stayed unmatched. CDR1 and CDR2 from the germline V gene are SEHNR and FQNEAQ (reference sequence). This CDR3 spans 14 amino acids. CDR3 DNA sequence: TGTGCCAGCAGCCCCCGGGGGGGGAACAATGAGCAGTTCTTC. Amino acid sequence: CASSPRGGNNEQFF.

The chain couples TRBV29-1 to TRBJ2-3; 10 bases fit TRBD2. V lost 7 bases to trimming and J lost 2 bases; unmatched junction nucleotides: 9. In germline, CDR1 is SQVTM, CDR2 ANQGSEA. This CDR3 contains 15 residues. CDR3 DNA sequence: TGCAGCGGGGTGTCCCTAGCGGGAGTCACAGATACGCAGTATTTT. Its protein product is CSGVSLAGVTDTQYF.

The table lists this clone with a few counts. The J gene is TRBJ2-5, the V gene TRBV6-5; 9 bases fit TRBD1. CDR3 length: 15 residues. Looked up from germline, CDR1 is MNHEY and CDR2 is SVGAGI. J was trimmed by 2 bases and V by 8 bases; bases with no gene match: 9. The CDR3 DNA is TGTGCCAGCTCAGGAGGACAGGGGAGGCAAGAGACCCAGTACTTC. It encodes CASSGGQGRQETQYF.